This TCR beta chain was documented in a study of T cell repertoires in aging, cancer and after chemotherapy. A mixed TRB-A/B primer pool amplified rearranged TRB by multiplex touch-down PCR. A single record per CDR3 protein comes from TCRdb applying MiXCR to the multiplex PCR reads. The table records more than 10,000 distinct CDR3 sequences, less than 35% of them present only once. Study-wide results and limits: Compared with age-matched healthy donors, untreated hematological or solid cancer patients showed higher blood TCR clonality.

The template was genomic DNA from peripheral blood, not RNA. The V and J ends lost 5 bases and 7 bases, in that order; junction bases with no gene match: 11. The CDR3 loop spans 15 amino acids. Germline V gene data show CDR1 as PRHDT and CDR2 as FYEKMQ (reference sequence). Of note for this clonotype: No antigen is known for it.

The gene calls are TRBV13 and TRBJ2-1, with 7 bases matching TRBD2. The TCR sequence derives from a human donor in good health. The donor label of this sample is uncertain. The sample taken for sequencing was blood. CDR3 sequence (DNA): TGTGCCAGCAGCCGACCGACTAGCATGAAGAATGAGCAGTTCTTC. As protein: CASSRPTSMKNEQFF.